This record covers a single T cell receptor (beta chain). Its antigen specificity is not known. Base qualities are not recorded, but no much larger clone differs from it by a single base. These data belong to a study of cytomegalovirus exposure and HLA in healthy donors (TCRdb year 2017). In the study overall: According to an earlier analysis of 587 of the donors, roughly 180 million T cells yielded 100 million or so unique TCR beta sequences and 276 Gb of sequence data. An earlier analysis of 587 of the donors used high-throughput TCR beta sequencing to judge whether each TCR beta V gene segment behaved as functional or pseudogenic. The number of typed donors differed by locus: roughly 629-630 for A, B, C, DRB1 and DQB1; some 500 for DQA1; fewer than 610 for DPA1; and approximately 450 for DPB1. Every discovery cohort repertoire had been produced on one sequencing platform. Among 300 to 500 genotyped donors of the cohort, an average of approximately 240,000 unique TCR beta nucleotide sequences was sequenced per donor, of which 15% to 20% were non-productive. The study aimed to test whether signatures of past pathogen exposure could be identified by cataloging public T cell receptors. A later analysis re-analyzed previously published TCR beta repertoires from approximately 700 donors and added high-resolution HLA genotyping to study TCR occurrence patterns. In a later genetic analysis, genome-wide SNP genotypes for about 65% of the roughly 700 donors were used, and that subset was treated as a discovery cohort. Donor age, sex, ethnicity and CMV serostatus were compiled together with the repertoire data. The study combined high-throughput TCR immunosequencing, statistical association of individual TCRs with disease status, and machine learning to predict cytomegalovirus infection status. Class I and class II HLA loci were covered by the typing at four-digit resolution. About 5 DR-DQ haplotypes were handled as single units for association and clustering, since linkage in the cohort was strong. Of the roughly 400 genotyped donors, around 81% fell in the genetic ancestry cluster associated with self-reported Caucasian donors. Rather than using new phenotypic data, the later analysis identified candidate immune exposures from TCR beta sequences and from how often those sequences occurred across donors. The study profiled the T cell repertoires of approximately 700 subjects by immunosequencing and related them to cytomegalovirus serostatus. In addition to the first cohort of 666 subjects, a separate validation cohort of over 90 different subjects was used. An early release covering more than 500 HLA-typed donors comprised about 300 gigabases of sequencing data and approximately 80 million unique TCR sequences. The full study reports these points: The classifier was reported to diagnose cytomegalovirus status with high specificity and sensitivity in both the original and validation cohorts. In a later genetic analysis, fewer N-insertions in productive TCRs were reported among donors in an Asian-associated ancestry cluster than the roughly 670-donor mean. The study listed 150 to 200 TCR beta chains as associated with cytomegalovirus. A later analysis reported that several top co-occurrence clusters appeared linked to parvovirus B19, influenza, CMV and Epstein-Barr virus. Most TCR sequences were observed very rarely across donors, whereas some public TCRs were present in many individuals. Assigning TCR associations to individual alleles was difficult when HLA alleles, especially DR and DQ, strongly co-occurred. Some IMGT-functional V segments, including TRBV6-2 and TRBV6-3, could not be told apart with the 87-base-pair reads, so those segments were excluded. A cluster of highly shared sequence variants was judged likely to be a technical artifact of the sequencing pipeline. Broadly in line with IMGT annotations, most TCR beta V segments showed up in productive rearrangements about 87% or about 30% of the time in an earlier analysis of about 500 of the donors. Roughly uniform sequencing depth across donors was assumed in presence/absence analyses, although this assumption may not hold. Because counts were too low, about 15 rarely observed V segments, including chromosome 9 orphons, were left out of the earlier analysis of several hundred of the donors. In a later analysis, most CMV-associated TCR beta chains were found to appear HLA-restricted, with HLA associations seemingly driven largely by CMV exposure. A further reported finding was that TCR beta sequences accurately predicted the HLA-A and HLA-B alleles for most subjects in the first cohort. In a later analysis, the rate of TCR association differed among HLA loci, with DRB1 alleles having the most associated TCRs and HLA-C alleles having the fewest. Correlated functional status among segregating V segments might be attributable to linkage disequilibrium, but an unknown experimental factor could not be ruled out. According to the authors, the approach could potentially be generalized to other disease states and immunological phenotypes. In a later analysis, HLA-associated TCR beta chains showed more clonal expansion and lower generation probabilities than non-associated chains that were equally common. HLA typing was unavailable for some donors at each locus, so association tests used only the typed subset. An association between a missense DCLRE1C variant and V-gene and J-gene trimming of TCR beta chains was found in a later genetic analysis and replicated in an independent cohort. Specific HLA alleles were associated with 18,000 or so TCR beta sequences at a false discovery rate of 0.05 in a later analysis. A few of the identified cytomegalovirus-associated TCR beta chains were confirmed in vitro to be specific for cytomegalovirus antigens. Immune exposure information for the cohort was limited to CMV serostatus. In this cohort, only TCR beta chains were sequenced, and detectable features were limited by the absence of alpha or paired-chain data.

The cohort comprised more than 550 healthy bone marrow donors. Cohort members were all nominally healthy when sampled, although unrecorded immune exposures were likely present. The donor was CMV seronegative and belonged to the group of around 400 seronegative cohort members. Every donor gave a peripheral blood sample, and the peripheral blood mononuclear cells from that sample were used for TCR beta sequencing. The Qiagen DNeasy Blood Extraction Kit was used to extract genomic DNA from the blood cell samples. The CDR3 covers 15 residues, taking in both the cysteine and the phenylalanine. The entry retains the CDR3 DNA only, 45 bases that are in frame from base 1. Per the germline V gene, SGHAT is the CDR1 and FQNNGV is the CDR2. The germline V and J ends show losses of 4 bases and 9 bases respectively, and no gene match explains 11 bases of the junction. The protocol used for the library was the immunoSEQ multiplex PCR assay. A mixture of 60 forward primers for TCR Vbeta segments and 13 reverse primers for TCR Jbeta segments was used in the multiplex PCR. Amplification of the CDR3 region of rearranged TCR beta genes was performed with a multiplex PCR assay on genomic DNA. Amplified TCR beta libraries were sequenced as 87-base-pair reads on the Illumina HiSeq System. On the study's bioinformatics: Across the 666 repertoires, a later analysis counted about 81 million unique TCR beta chains, around 11 million of which were shared by at least two donors. Raw reads were error-corrected and collapsed into unique sequences with a nearest-neighbor algorithm that merged closely related sequences to remove PCR and sequencing errors. CDR3 sequences were aligned to IMGT reference sequences to assign V, D and J gene segments. For a sequence to be retained, at least a six-nucleotide match to both a V gene segment and a J gene segment was required. A rearrangement counted as productive if the CDR3 had no stop codons and remained in frame with V and J, and every other rearrangement counted as non-productive. CDR3 was defined according to IMGT convention as the region running from the second conserved V-encoded cysteine to the conserved J-encoded phenylalanine. The earlier analysis of some 540 of the donors excluded any sequence lacking an unambiguous match to a single V gene segment. An earlier analysis of 500 to 700 of the donors classified V segments as functional when productive rearrangements were above 56.7% and as segregating when the standard deviation between donors was above 5%. A statistical classification framework was built to diagnose cytomegalovirus status from the catalog of TCR beta chain sequences. In a later analysis, TCR nucleotide sequences were compared against IMGT/GENE-DB human TR gene sequences so that V and J genes could be assigned. Using the TCRdist pipeline, a later analysis assigned CDR3 sequences along with most-parsimonious VDJ recombination scenarios. In a later analysis, every TCR beta chain was defined by the combination of its CDR3 amino acid sequence and its V-gene family, and reads without a unique V-gene family were dropped. In a later analysis, around 600 highly shared, low-generation-probability nucleotide sequences were removed to address suspected cross-contamination and a sequencing artifact. For each public chain, a later analysis derived a clonal expansion index from normalized ranks of inferred template counts within each repertoire. In a later analysis, generation probabilities were computed using a VDJ recombination model fitted to out-of-frame rearrangements, and the results were checked against IGoR. In a later analysis, TCR-TCR, TCR-HLA and TCR-CMV co-occurrence was scored with hypergeometric tests, and a repertoire-size bias correction was applied to TCR pairs. To estimate false discovery rates, a later analysis permuted the HLA or CMV assignments 20 times. In a later analysis, co-occurring TCRs were grouped using DBSCAN, and TCRdist sequence similarity was added for clustering within HLA-allele-positive subsets. Repertoires with fewer than 30,000 or more than 120,000 public chains were left out of co-occurrence clustering, as were a few repertoires with anomalous nucleotide sharing. The immuneACCESS repertoire file appears here via TCRdb, limited to in-frame rearrangements. These files lack a portion of the clones; in checked studies, under half of the deficit traces to unresolved V genes, and the cause of the others is not known. V and J calls and clone size are as listed in that table; D and trimming were resolved from the DNA. This sample gives 200,000 to 300,000 clones in total; around 84% of them show up just once. 0.24% of the sample comes from the top ten.

The receptor comes from a girl aged 2-10 years in good health and CMV-seronegative. The sequence links TRBV11-2 to TRBJ2-2; 7 middle bases align to TRBD2. The sequenced sample was PBMCs. The DNA sequence reads TGTGCCAGCAGCTACCGGGACTATGAGGGATGGGAGCTGTTTTTT. It translates as CASSYRDYEGWELFF. With all but the CDR3 taken from the reference TRBV11-2 and TRBJ2-2 genes, the full variable domain is: EAGVAQSPRYKIIEKRQSVAFWCNPISGHATLYWYQQILGQGPKLLIQFQNNGVVDDSQLPKDRFSAERLKGVDSTLKIQPAKLEDSAVYLCASSYRDYEGWELFFGEGSRLTVL.